This T cell receptor (beta chain) was captured in a study of T cell responses to AZD1222 COVID-19 vaccine. Method: immunoSEQ multiplex PCR; TCRdb's copy keeps in-frame clones and lacks some. The repertoire holds 100,000 to 150,000 clones, with 70% to 90% as singletons. The CDR3 extends over 14 amino acids. The germline CDR1 and CDR2 sequences are MNHNS and SASEGT. V lost 1 base, J lost 8 bases, and 14 bases lay in between. The sample here was peripheral blood, taken on day 0 of AZD1222 vaccination. The V call is TRBV6-1, the J call TRBJ1-2; a possible D gene is TRBD1 (6 bases). The sequence was collected from an adult in good health. The CDR3: CASSEEQGYWGYTF. The CDR3 DNA reads TGTGCCAGCAGTGAAGAACAGGGCTACTGGGGCTACACCTTC.